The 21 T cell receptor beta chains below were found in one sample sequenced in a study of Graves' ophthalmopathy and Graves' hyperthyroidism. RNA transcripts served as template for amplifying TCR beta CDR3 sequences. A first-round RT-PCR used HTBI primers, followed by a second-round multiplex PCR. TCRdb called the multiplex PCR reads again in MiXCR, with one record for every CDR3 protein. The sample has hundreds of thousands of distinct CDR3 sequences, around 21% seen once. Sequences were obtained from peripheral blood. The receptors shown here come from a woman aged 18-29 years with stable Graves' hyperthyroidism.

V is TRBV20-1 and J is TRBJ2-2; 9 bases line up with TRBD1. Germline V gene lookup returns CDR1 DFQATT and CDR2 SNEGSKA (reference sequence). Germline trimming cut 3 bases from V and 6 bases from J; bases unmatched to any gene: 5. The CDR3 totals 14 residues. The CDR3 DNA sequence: TGCAGTGCTAGCGGGGACAGGGCTGCCGGGGAGCTGTTTTTT. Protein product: CSASGDRAAGELFF.

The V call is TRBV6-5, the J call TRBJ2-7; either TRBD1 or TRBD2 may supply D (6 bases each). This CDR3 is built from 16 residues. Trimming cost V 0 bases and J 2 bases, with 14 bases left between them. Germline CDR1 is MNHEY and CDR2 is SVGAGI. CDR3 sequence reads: CASSYSRGAETYEQYF. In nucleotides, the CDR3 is TGTGCCAGCAGTTACTCGAGGGGGGCAGAGACCTACGAGCAGTACTTC.

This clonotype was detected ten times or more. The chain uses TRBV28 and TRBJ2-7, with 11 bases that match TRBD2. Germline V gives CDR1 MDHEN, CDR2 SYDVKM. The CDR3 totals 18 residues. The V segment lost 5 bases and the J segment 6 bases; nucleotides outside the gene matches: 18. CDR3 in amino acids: CASSPTRLLAGVLREQYF. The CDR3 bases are TGTGCCAGCAGTCCGACGCGACTACTAGCGGGAGTTCTTCGCGAGCAGTACTTC.

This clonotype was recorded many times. The CDR3 sequence: CASSLYGLGYTF. Written as DNA, the CDR3 is TGCGCCAGCAGCTTGTATGGGTTGGGCTACACCTTC. The chain has TRBV5-1 and TRBJ1-2; D unclear. Deletions cut 1 base from V and 8 bases from J, with 9 bases between. Per the germline V gene, CDR1 is SGHRS and CDR2 is YFSETQ. CDR3 length: 12 amino acids.

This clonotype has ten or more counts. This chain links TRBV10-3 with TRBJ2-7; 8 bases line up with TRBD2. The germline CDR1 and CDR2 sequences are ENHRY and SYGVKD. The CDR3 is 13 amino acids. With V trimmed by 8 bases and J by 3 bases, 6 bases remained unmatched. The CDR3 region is CAIGPGGVYEQYF. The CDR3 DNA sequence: TGTGCCATCGGGCCCGGGGGGGTCTACGAGCAGTACTTC.

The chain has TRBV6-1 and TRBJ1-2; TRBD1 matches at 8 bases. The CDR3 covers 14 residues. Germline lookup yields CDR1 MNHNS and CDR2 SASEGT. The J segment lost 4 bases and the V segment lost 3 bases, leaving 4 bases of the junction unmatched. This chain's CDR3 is CASSDGQGGYGYTF. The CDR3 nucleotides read TGTGCCAGCAGTGATGGACAGGGAGGCTATGGCTACACCTTC.

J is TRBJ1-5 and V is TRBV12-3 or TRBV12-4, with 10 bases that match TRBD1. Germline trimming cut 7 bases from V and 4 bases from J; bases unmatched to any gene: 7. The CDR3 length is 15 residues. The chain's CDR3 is CASTRDRGNNQPQHF. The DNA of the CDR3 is TGTGCCAGCACCCGGGACAGGGGTAATAATCAGCCCCAGCATTTT.

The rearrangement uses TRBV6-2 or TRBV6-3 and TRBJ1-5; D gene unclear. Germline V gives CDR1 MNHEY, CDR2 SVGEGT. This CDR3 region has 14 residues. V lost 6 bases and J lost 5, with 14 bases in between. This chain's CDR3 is CASSSSDPDQPQHF. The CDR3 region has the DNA TGTGCCAGCAGCTCATCGGACCCGGATCAGCCCCAGCATTTT.

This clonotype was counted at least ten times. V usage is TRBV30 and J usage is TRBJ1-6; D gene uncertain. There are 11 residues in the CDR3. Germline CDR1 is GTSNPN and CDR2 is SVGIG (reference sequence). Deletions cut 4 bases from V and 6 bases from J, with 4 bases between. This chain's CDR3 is CAWTRNSPLHF. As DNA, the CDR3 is TGTGCCTGGACCCGTAATTCACCCCTCCACTTT.

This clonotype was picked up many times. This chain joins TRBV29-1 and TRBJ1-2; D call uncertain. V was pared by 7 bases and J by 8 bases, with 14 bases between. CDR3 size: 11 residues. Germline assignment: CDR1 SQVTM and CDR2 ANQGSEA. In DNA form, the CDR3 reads TGCAGCGCCCTGAAGGGAGAGGGCTACACCTTC. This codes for CSALKGEGYTF.

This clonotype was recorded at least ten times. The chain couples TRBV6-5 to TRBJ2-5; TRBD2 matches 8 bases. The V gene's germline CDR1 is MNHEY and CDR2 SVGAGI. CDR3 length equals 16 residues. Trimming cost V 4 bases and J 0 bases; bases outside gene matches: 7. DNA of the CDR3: TGTGCCAGCAGTTCAATGGGTAGCGGGAACCAAGAGACCCAGTACTTC. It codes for CASSSMGSGNQETQYF.

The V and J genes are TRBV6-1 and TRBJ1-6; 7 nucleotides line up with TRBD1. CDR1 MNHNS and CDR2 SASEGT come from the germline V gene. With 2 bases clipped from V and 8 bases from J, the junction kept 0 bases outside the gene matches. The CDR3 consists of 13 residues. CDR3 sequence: CASSEQGDSPLHF. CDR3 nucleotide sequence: TGTGCCAGCAGTGAACAGGGGGATTCACCCCTCCACTTT.

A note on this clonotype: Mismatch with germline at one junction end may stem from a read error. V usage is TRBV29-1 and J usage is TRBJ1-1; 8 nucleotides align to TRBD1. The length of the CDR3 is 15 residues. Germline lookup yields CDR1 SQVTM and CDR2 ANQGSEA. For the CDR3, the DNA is TGCAGCGTTGGGACAGACAGGACAGGGTACACTGAGGCTTTCTTT. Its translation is CSVGTDRTGYTEAFF.

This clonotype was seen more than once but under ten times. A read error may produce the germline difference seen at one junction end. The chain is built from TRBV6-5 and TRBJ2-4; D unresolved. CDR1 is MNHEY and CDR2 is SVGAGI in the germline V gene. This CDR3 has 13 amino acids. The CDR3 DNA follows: TGTGCCAGCACCCTGGTTCCTCGAGACATTAAGTACTTC. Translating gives CASTLVPRDIKYF.

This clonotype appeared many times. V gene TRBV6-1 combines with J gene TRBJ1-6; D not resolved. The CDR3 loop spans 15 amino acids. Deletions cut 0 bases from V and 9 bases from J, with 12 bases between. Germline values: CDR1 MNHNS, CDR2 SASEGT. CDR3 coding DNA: TGTGCCAGCAGTGAAGCAGCATTTCCAATTTCACCCCTCCACTTT. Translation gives CASSEAAFPISPLHF.

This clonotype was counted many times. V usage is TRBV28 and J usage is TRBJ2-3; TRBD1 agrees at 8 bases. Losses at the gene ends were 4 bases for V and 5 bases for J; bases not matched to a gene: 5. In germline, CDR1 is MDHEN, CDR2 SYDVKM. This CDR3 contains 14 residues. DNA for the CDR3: TGTGCCAGCAGTTCTGGGACAGGCATAGATACGCAGTATTTT. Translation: CASSSGTGIDTQYF. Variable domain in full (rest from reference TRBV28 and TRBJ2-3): DVKVTQSSRYLVKRTGEKVFLECVQDMDHENMFWYRQDPGLGLRLIYFSYDVKMKEKGDIPEGYSVSREKKERFSLILESASTNQTSMYLCASSSGTGIDTQYFGPGTRLTVL.

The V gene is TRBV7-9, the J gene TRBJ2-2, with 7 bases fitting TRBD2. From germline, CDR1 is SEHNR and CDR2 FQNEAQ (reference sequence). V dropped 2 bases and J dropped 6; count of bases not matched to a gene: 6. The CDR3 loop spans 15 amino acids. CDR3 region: CASSLMAGVAGELFF. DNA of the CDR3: TGTGCCAGCAGCTTAATGGCGGGAGTTGCCGGGGAGCTGTTTTTT.

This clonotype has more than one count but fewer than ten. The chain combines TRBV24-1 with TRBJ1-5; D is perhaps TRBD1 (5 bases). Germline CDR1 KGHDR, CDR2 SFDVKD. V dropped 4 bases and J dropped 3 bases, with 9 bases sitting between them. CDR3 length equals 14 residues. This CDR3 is CATSERGSNQPQHF. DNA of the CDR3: TGTGCCACCAGTGAGCGGGGGTCCAATCAGCCCCAGCATTTT.

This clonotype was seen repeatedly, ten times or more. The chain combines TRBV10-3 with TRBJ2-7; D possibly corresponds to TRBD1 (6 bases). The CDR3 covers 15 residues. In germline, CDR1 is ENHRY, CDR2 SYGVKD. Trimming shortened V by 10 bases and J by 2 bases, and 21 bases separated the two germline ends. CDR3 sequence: CATTKTTGTTYEQYF. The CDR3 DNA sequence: TGTGCCACCACTAAAACAACCGGGACAACCTACGAGCAGTACTTC.

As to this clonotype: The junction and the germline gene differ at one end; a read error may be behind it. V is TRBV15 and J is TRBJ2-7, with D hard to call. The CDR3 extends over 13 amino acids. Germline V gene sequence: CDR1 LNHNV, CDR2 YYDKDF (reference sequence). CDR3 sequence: CATSRVPTYDQYF. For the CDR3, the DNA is TGTGCCACCAGCAGAGTTCCGACCTACGATCAGTACTTC.

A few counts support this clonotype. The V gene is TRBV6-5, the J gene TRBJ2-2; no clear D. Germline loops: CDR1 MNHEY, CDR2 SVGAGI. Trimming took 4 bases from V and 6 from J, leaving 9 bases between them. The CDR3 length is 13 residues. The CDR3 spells CASSFSIPGELFF. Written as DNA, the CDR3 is TGTGCCAGCAGTTTCAGTATCCCCGGGGAGCTGTTTTTT.